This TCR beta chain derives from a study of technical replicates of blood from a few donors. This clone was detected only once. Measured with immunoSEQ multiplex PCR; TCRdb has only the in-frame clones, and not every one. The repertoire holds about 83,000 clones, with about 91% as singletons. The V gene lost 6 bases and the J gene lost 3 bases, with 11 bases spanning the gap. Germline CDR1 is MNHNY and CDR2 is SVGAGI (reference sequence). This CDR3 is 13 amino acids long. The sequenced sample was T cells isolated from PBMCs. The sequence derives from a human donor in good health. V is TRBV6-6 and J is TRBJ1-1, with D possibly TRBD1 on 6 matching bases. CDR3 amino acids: CASSDRLYTEAFF. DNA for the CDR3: TGTGCCAGCAGCGACAGGCTCTACACTGAAGCTTTCTTT.